This T cell receptor beta chain was recorded in a study of molecular identifiers for immune sequencing clone quantification. Study-wide results and limits: Jurkat TCR RNA spiked in from one cell reportedly remained identifiable amid some 950,000 naive cells. Because of identical TCR molecules sharing a barcode, sizes of highly expanded clones could be underestimated. Clones that had above 20 RNA copies took up over 99% of effector molecules but under 1% in naive cells.

TCRdb re-called the PCR reads with MiXCR, one entry per CDR3 protein. The sample has approximately 670,000 distinct CDR3 sequences, just under 20% seen once; the top ten hold roughly 0.83%. Naive CD8 libraries were made from about 20,000 to 1,000,000 sorted cells, and they used 10%, 30% or 50% RNA. About this clonotype: What it binds is not known.

The sequencing input was naive CD8+ T cells from blood, with Jurkat cell RNA spiked in. The subset denotes: FACS-sorted CD8+CD4-CCR7+CD45RA+ naive T cells. The receptor comes from a human donor in good health. Some libraries in this study had Jurkat cell RNA spiked in.

The CDR3 bases are TGTGCCAGCAGTTACGGACAACGCACTGAAGCTTTCTTT. This codes for CASSYGQRTEAFF. V is TRBV6-5 and J is TRBJ1-1; D may be TRBD1 (5 bases). CDR1 and CDR2 (germline): MNHEY, SVGAGI. CDR3 length: 13 amino acids. V was pared by 2 bases and J by 4 bases, with 8 bases between.